A single sample gave rise to the 3 T cell receptor beta chains below, sequenced in a study of technical replicates of blood from a few donors. Assay used: immunoSEQ multiplex PCR; TCRdb lists only in-frame clones, some missing. The repertoire holds around 72,000 clones, with approximately 90% as singletons. The sample was PBMCs. These receptors were taken from a human donor in good health. Some clones in this sample may be carry-over from other donors' samples.

V usage is TRBV4-2 and J usage is TRBJ2-7; tentatively, D is TRBD2 (5 bases). Germline V gene lookup returns CDR1 LGHNA and CDR2 YNFKEQ. Trimming removed 4 bases at V and 5 bases at J, with 24 bases between. This CDR3 has 17 amino acids. CDR3 residues: CASSLTYGVAGVNEQYF. In nucleotides, the CDR3 is TGTGCCAGCAGCCTAACTTACGGGGTGGCCGGGGTCAACGAGCAGTACTTC.

This sequence joins TRBV5-1 and TRBJ2-5, with 7 bases identical to TRBD1. The CDR3 covers 14 residues. The germline V gene encodes CDR1 SGHRS and CDR2 YFSETQ. V lost 4 bases to trimming and J lost 7 bases; unmatched junction nucleotides: 10. The CDR3 reads CASSPNTGAGTQYF. The CDR3 region has the DNA TGCGCCAGCAGCCCTAATACAGGGGCTGGGACCCAGTACTTC. Complete variable domain (other parts from reference TRBV5-1 and TRBJ2-5): KAGVTQTPRYLIKTRGQQVTLSCSPISGHRSVSWYQQTPGQGLQFLFEYFSETQRNKGNFPGRFSGRQFSNSRSEMNVSTLELGDSALYLCASSPNTGAGTQYFGPGTRLLVL.

This chain links TRBV21-1 with TRBJ2-6; TRBD1 is the table's D call and was not checked against the DNA. TRBV21-1 is noted as a pseudogene. The CDR3 length is 18 residues. CDR3 loop: CASSSPGQPISGANVLTF. The CDR3 DNA sequence: TGTGCCAGCAGCTCACCGGGACAGCCAATCTCTGGGGCCAACGTCCTGACTTTC.